This T cell receptor (beta chain) was identified in a study of blood T cell repertoires in COVID-19. Study-level background: Spain, Italy and the United States supplied samples that represented acute and convalescent COVID-19. The cDNA or gDNA used as material had been derived from T cells, B-cell-depleted T cells, or PBMCs.

V lost 5 bases, J lost 3 bases, and 4 bases stayed unmatched. The germline V gene has CDR1 MNHNS and CDR2 SASEGT. The CDR3 sequence is 15 residues long. In the study's own analysis: It was from reference gene primer amplification that nucleated cell counts were estimated. Sequencing was performed with immunoSEQ multiplex PCR; in TCRdb, only in-frame clones are kept and a portion is missing. V and J calls and clone size are those listed in that table; D and trimming were worked out from the DNA. The repertoire consists of around 29,000 clones, with 80% to 90% occurring once and the leading ten covering around a tenth.

Sequenced: peripheral blood. The rearrangement uses TRBV6-1 and TRBJ2-1, with TRBD1 matching over 10 bases. The receptor's source is a man in his 60s with acute or convalescent COVID-19. CDR3 loop: CASSPGQGFYNEQFF. Written as DNA, the CDR3 is TGTGCCAGCAGTCCGGGACAGGGGTTCTACAATGAGCAGTTCTTC.